This is a list of T cell receptor beta chains from one sample in a study of OX40 agonist ivuxolimab in advanced cancers. Clones were sequenced by immunoSEQ multiplex PCR, and TCRdb holds only the in-frame ones, with some missing. The sample lists about 19,000 clones; about 83% were seen once. The specimen was CD4+ or CD8+ T cells sorted from blood, collected in a trial of the OX40 agonist ivuxolimab. The source of these receptors is an adult with an advanced solid tumor such as melanoma, head and neck, liver or kidney cancer. CDR3s include the opening cysteine and the closing phenylalanine or tryptophan. Fields, in order: D gene, clone size, J gene, V gene, CDR3 DNA, CDR3 protein. D genes are given only for firm matches. For some rows the clone size is stated as once, few or many, or as a class when expanded; others skip it.

- | - | TRBJ2-1 | TRBV19 | TGTGCCAGCAGGGCCTACAATGAGCAGTTCTTC | CASRAYNEQFF
- | - | TRBJ1-5 | TRBV6-6 | TGTGCCAGCAGTTATCTGGGGAGCAATCAGCCCCAGCATTTT | CASSYLGSNQPQHF
- | - | TRBJ2-7 | TRBV11-2 | TGTGCCAGCAGCTTATGGGCCGGTGATGTTTCCTACGAGCAGTACTTC | CASSLWAGDVSYEQYF
TRBD1 | - | TRBJ2-1 | TRBV4-1 | TGCGCCAGCAGCCCAGGGACAGCTTACAATGAGCAGTTCTTC | CASSPGTAYNEQFF
TRBD1 | few | TRBJ2-1 | TRBV5-1 | TGCGCCACCCGGACAGGGCTGGACAATGAGCAGTTCTTC | CATRTGLDNEQFF
- | - | TRBJ2-7 | TRBV11-2 | TGTGCCAGCAGCTTAGGCGGCAACTCCTACGAGCAGTACTTC | CASSLGGNSYEQYF
- | - | TRBJ1-5 | TRBV30 | TGTGCCTGGAGTGTGGACCAGCCCCAGCATTTT | CAWSVDQPQHF
- | - | TRBJ2-7 | TRBV11-2 | TGTGCCAGCAGCTTAGAGACAGGCATGAGCTCCTACGAGCAGTACTTC | CASSLETGMSSYEQYF
TRBD1 | - | TRBJ2-7 | TRBV9 | TGTGCCAGCAGCGGGGGACAGAGGTACGAGCAGTACTTC | CASSGGQRYEQYF
- | - | TRBJ2-7 | TRBV19 | TGTGCCAGTAGTAGCGCCCCGGGCGAGCAGTACTTC | CASSSAPGEQYF
- | - | TRBJ2-3 | TRBV29-1 | TGCAGCGTTAGAAAGGACCACCCCCATAGCACAGATACGCAGTATTTT | CSVRKDHPHSTDTQYF
- | - | TRBJ1-5 | TRBV4-1 | TGCGCCAGCAGCCAATCACAGGGCGGACAGCCCCAGCATTTT | CASSQSQGGQPQHF
- | - | TRBJ2-7 | TRBV9 | TGTGCCAGCAGCGTAGGGACAGAGACCTACGAGCAGTACTTC | CASSVGTETYEQYF
TRBD2 | - | TRBJ2-3 | TRBV6-4 | TGTGCCAGCAGTGACTCTGGAGCCTCTAGCGGGGGTATAGATACGCAGTATTTT | CASSDSGASSGGIDTQYF